Listed here are 29 T cell receptor beta chains from one sample, sequenced in a study of shared clonotypes between healthy human individuals. Clones were read by immunoSEQ multiplex PCR, and TCRdb kept only the in-frame ones, dropping some. The table shows hundreds of thousands of clones, with roughly 96% occurring only once. Naive CD8 populations comprised CD45RO-negative cells positively selected for CCR7, excluding terminally differentiated effector memory CD45RA+ cells. Sequenced sample: naive CD8+ T cells sorted from blood. The receptors here all came from a young woman in good health.

The chain couples TRBV30 to TRBJ1-2; 7 bases align to TRBD1. J lost 4 bases, V lost 4 bases, and 12 bases had no gene match. Germline V gene data show CDR1 as GTSNPN and CDR2 as SVGIG (reference sequence). This CDR3 is 15 amino acids long. The CDR3 sequence: CAWTLTGLGSYGYTF. The CDR3 DNA is TGTGCCTGGACCCTGACAGGGCTGGGGAGCTATGGCTACACCTTC.

This rearrangement joins TRBV10-2 to TRBJ1-5; D not resolved. The V end was cut by 2 bases, the J end by 0 bases, with 11 bases between. The CDR3 is 16 amino acids. Looked up from germline, CDR1 is WSHSY and CDR2 is SAAADI. CDR3 region: CASSELGSYSNQPQHF. In nucleotides, the CDR3 is TGCGCCAGCAGTGAGCTAGGCAGTTATAGCAATCAGCCCCAGCATTTT.

This clone was counted once. The chain uses TRBV19 and TRBJ1-2; a possible D gene is TRBD1 (6 bases). V lost 0 bases to trimming and J lost 6 bases, with 11 bases between them. The CDR3 is 14 residues long. CDR1 and CDR2 from the germline V gene are LNHDA and SQIVND (reference sequence). DNA of the CDR3: TGTGCCAGTAGTATAGATCACAGGGTGGATGGCTACACCTTC. Translated, it gives CASSIDHRVDGYTF. The variable domain in full, with the rest retrieved from reference TRBV19 and TRBJ1-2, is DGGITQSPKYLFRKEGQNVTLSCEQNLNHDAMYWYRQDPGQGLRLIYYSQIVNDFQKGDIAEGYSVSREKKESFPLTVTSAQKNPTAFYLCASSIDHRVDGYTFGSGTRLTVV.

V and J are TRBV15 and TRBJ1-2, with D uncertain. Germline CDR1 and CDR2: LNHNV and YYDKDF (reference sequence). The CDR3 has 11 amino acids. Trimming cost V 5 bases and J 6 bases, with 7 bases left between them. The chain's CDR3 is CATSGNDGYTF. DNA of the CDR3: TGTGCCACCAGCGGAAACGATGGCTACACCTTC.

The CDR3 DNA sequence: TGTGCCAGCAGTGAACCCCCTCCCACTAGGCCCATTGAGCAGTTCTTC. Protein: CASSEPPPTRPIEQFF. This chain uses TRBV6-1 with TRBJ2-1; D possibly corresponds to TRBD2 (5 bases). V lost 2 bases, J lost 9 bases, and 20 bases lay in between. Looked up from germline, CDR1 is MNHNS and CDR2 is SASEGT. CDR3 size: 16 residues.

In DNA form, the CDR3 reads TGCGCCAGCAGCTTGGTAGGGCGGGGGGCGAGTGCTGAAGCTTTCTTT. This sequence encodes CASSLVGRGASAEAFF. The chain carries TRBV5-1 and TRBJ1-1, with D possibly TRBD1 on 6 matching bases. There are 16 residues in the CDR3. The V and J ends lost 0 bases and 6 bases respectively, with 18 bases between them. Germline V gene lookup returns CDR1 SGHRS and CDR2 YFSETQ.

The V gene is TRBV11-2, the J gene TRBJ2-3; TRBD2 is a possible D gene (5 bases). This CDR3 is built from 15 residues. Germline V gives CDR1 SGHAT, CDR2 FQNNGV. Trimming took 3 bases from V and 5 from J, leaving 15 bases between them. CDR3 DNA: TGTGCCAGCAGCTTTTTTTCCAGCGGAATAGATACGCAGTATTTT. Translating gives CASSFFSSGIDTQYF.

DNA for the CDR3: TGTGCCAGCAGCTTAGGTGTGGGGGATGAGCAGTTCTTC. This translates into CASSLGVGDEQFF. J is TRBJ2-1 and V is TRBV11-2; D may be TRBD1 or TRBD2 (5 bases each). The CDR3 sequence is 13 residues long. CDR1 and CDR2 (germline): SGHAT, FQNNGV. V lost 1 base, J lost 8 bases, and 9 bases lay in between. The full variable domain, completed using reference TRBV11-2 and TRBJ2-1, is EAGVAQSPRYKIIEKRQSVAFWCNPISGHATLYWYQQILGQGPKLLIQFQNNGVVDDSQLPKDRFSAERLKGVDSTLKIQPAKLEDSAVYLCASSLGVGDEQFFGPGTRLTVL.

The chain employs TRBV7-9 and TRBJ2-1, with 12 bases lining up with TRBD2. The CDR3 length is 15 residues. V lost 5 bases to trimming and J lost 7 bases; unmatched junction nucleotides: 6. The germline CDR1 and CDR2 sequences are SEHNR and FQNEAQ (reference sequence). The chain's CDR3 is CASSVRLAGANEQFF. CDR3 in DNA: TGTGCCAGCAGCGTCAGACTAGCGGGAGCGAATGAGCAGTTCTTC.

This clone was recorded only once. The rearrangement joins TRBV27 to TRBJ2-7, with a possible D match to TRBD1 (6 bases). There are 16 residues in the CDR3. Germline loops: CDR1 MNHEY, CDR2 SMNVEV (reference sequence). V lost 6 bases and J 0 bases, leaving 18 bases between the germline ends. For the CDR3, the DNA is TGTGCCAGCAGGAAACAGGGAGCCGCCCCCTCCTACGAGCAGTACTTC. This translates into CASRKQGAAPSYEQYF.

This chain joins TRBV11-2 and TRBJ2-7; a weak D match, TRBD2 (6 bases). CDR1 is SGHAT and CDR2 is FQNNGV in the germline V gene. The V end was cut by 5 bases, the J end by 3 bases, with 11 bases between. The CDR3 sequence is 13 residues long. CDR3 amino acids: CASSPHGGYEQYF. The DNA of the CDR3 is TGTGCCAGCAGCCCCCACGGGGGCTACGAGCAGTACTTC. The full variable domain, completed using reference TRBV11-2 and TRBJ2-7, is EAGVAQSPRYKIIEKRQSVAFWCNPISGHATLYWYQQILGQGPKLLIQFQNNGVVDDSQLPKDRFSAERLKGVDSTLKIQPAKLEDSAVYLCASSPHGGYEQYFGPGTRLTVT.

The CDR3 spells CSVSGLAGQKDTQYF. The CDR3 DNA follows: TGCAGCGTCTCGGGACTAGCGGGCCAGAAAGATACGCAGTATTTT. The chain uses TRBV29-1 and TRBJ2-3; 12 bases align to TRBD2. After removal of 6 bases from V and 5 bases from J, the junction contained 9 bases not matched to a gene. The germline CDR1 and CDR2 sequences are SQVTM and ANQGSEA. The CDR3 totals 15 residues.

This chain connects TRBV19 to TRBJ2-2, with D maybe TRBD2 (6 bases). V lost 7 bases to trimming and J lost 1 base, with 10 bases between them. Per germline, CDR1 LNHDA and CDR2 SQIVND (reference sequence). This CDR3 is built from 14 residues. The chain's CDR3 is CASIGDWNTGELFF. CDR3 in DNA: TGTGCCAGTATAGGGGACTGGAACACCGGGGAGCTGTTTTTT.

The chain combines TRBV28 with TRBJ1-1; D perhaps matches TRBD1 (6 bases). The ends were cut back, 5 bases at V and 6 bases at J, with 22 bases in the middle. The length of the CDR3 is 16 residues. From germline, CDR1 is MDHEN and CDR2 SYDVKM. The CDR3 sequence: CASSTGKAEGWAEAFF. CDR3 DNA: TGTGCCAGCAGTACAGGGAAAGCTGAAGGGTGGGCTGAAGCTTTCTTT.

This clone was found once. V gene TRBV14 combines with J gene TRBJ2-3; TRBD2 aligns across 10 bases. Germline lookup yields CDR1 SGHDN and CDR2 FVKESK. CDR3 size: 19 residues. V lost 0 bases and J lost 2; bases outside the gene matches: 11. CDR3 coding DNA: TGTGCCAGCAGCCAAGAGGGACCAGGACTAGCGGTCGTCACAGATACGCAGTATTTT. Its protein is CASSQEGPGLAVVTDTQYF. Full variable domain (rest looked up from reference TRBV14 and TRBJ2-3): EAGVTQFPSHSVIEKGQTVTLRCDPISGHDNLYWYRRVMGKEIKFLLHFVKESKQDESGMPNNRFLAERTGGTYSTLKVQPAELEDSGVYFCASSQEGPGLAVVTDTQYFGPGTRLTVL.

The chain uses TRBV19 and TRBJ2-5; 10 bases line up with TRBD2. J was trimmed by 10 bases and V by 4 bases; bases with no gene match: 9. The CDR3 consists of 14 residues. Germline lookup yields CDR1 LNHDA and CDR2 SQIVND (reference sequence). This CDR3 reads CASSTWTSGGYQYF. As DNA, the CDR3 is TGTGCCAGTAGTACCTGGACTAGCGGAGGCTACCAGTACTTC.

A single count supports this clone. This chain connects TRBV5-6 to TRBJ1-1, with 7 bases fitting TRBD1. V shed 5 bases and J 3 bases; nucleotides not matched to a gene: 4. The germline V gene has CDR1 SGHDT and CDR2 YYEEEE. There are 13 residues in the CDR3. This CDR3 reads CASRITGDTEAFF. CDR3 DNA: TGTGCCAGCAGAATAACAGGGGACACTGAAGCTTTCTTT.

The V and J genes are TRBV5-6 and TRBJ2-7; D is ambiguous. CDR1 is SGHDT, CDR2 YYEEEE, per germline. The CDR3 loop spans 15 amino acids. Trimming shortened V by 0 bases and J by 0 bases, and 10 bases separated the two germline ends. Written as DNA, the CDR3 is TGTGCCAGCAGCTTGGCCAGCGCTAGCTCCTACGAGCAGTACTTC. This codes for CASSLASASSYEQYF. The full variable domain, completed using reference TRBV5-6 and TRBJ2-7, is DAGVTQSPTHLIKTRGQQVTLRCSPKSGHDTVSWYQQALGQGPQFIFQYYEEEERQRGNFPDRFSGHQFPNYSSELNVNALLLGDSALYLCASSLASASSYEQYFGPGTRLTVT.

The sample holds one count of this clone. The rearrangement joins TRBV25-1 to TRBJ2-5, with D possibly being TRBD1 (6 bases). Germline-derived CDR1 and CDR2 are MGHDK and SYGVNS. The CDR3 length is 14 residues. The V and J ends lost 7 bases and 3 bases respectively, with 15 bases between them. Written as DNA, the CDR3 is TGTGCCAGCAATCCCTGGACAGTCGAAGAGACCCAGTACTTC. Protein: CASNPWTVEETQYF.

The chain combines TRBV6-5 with TRBJ1-2, with a possible D match to TRBD1 (5 bases). The V gene lost 1 base and the J gene lost 6 bases, with 12 bases spanning the gap. The germline gives CDR1 MNHEY, CDR2 SVGAGI. CDR3 length: 14 amino acids. This chain's CDR3 is CASSYLGREDGYTF. CDR3 in DNA: TGTGCCAGCAGTTACTTGGGCAGGGAGGATGGCTACACCTTC.

The chain couples TRBV6-1 to TRBJ2-1; maybe TRBD2 (5 bases). Looked up from germline, CDR1 is MNHNS and CDR2 is SASEGT. The CDR3 has 15 residues. Trimming took off 6 bases at V and 4 bases at J, with 16 bases between the two ends. The CDR3 bases are TGTGCCAGCAGCGGAAGCAGCGGCGGTTACAATGAGCAGTTCTTC. This gives the protein CASSGSSGGYNEQFF.

The V call is TRBV4-1, the J call TRBJ2-1; 13 bases align to TRBD2. The germline V gene encodes CDR1 MGHRA and CDR2 YSYEKL. This CDR3 has 17 residues. The V and J ends lost 0 bases and 6 bases, in that order; junction bases with no gene match: 5. CDR3 nucleotide sequence: TGCGCCAGCAGCCAAGATTTAACTAGCGGGAGGGCCAATGAGCAGTTCTTC. It translates to CASSQDLTSGRANEQFF.

This sequence joins TRBV15 and TRBJ2-1; possible D gene TRBD2, 5 bases. Per the germline V gene, CDR1 is LNHNV and CDR2 is YYDKDF (reference sequence). V lost 0 bases and J lost 8, with 17 bases in between. The CDR3 has 16 amino acids. The CDR3 loop is CATSRDNVGVPHEQFF. CDR3 coding DNA: TGTGCCACCAGCAGAGATAATGTGGGAGTCCCCCATGAGCAGTTCTTC.

This clone has a handful of counts. V gene TRBV4-1 combines with J gene TRBJ2-7; D uncertain. V gave up 4 bases and J gave up 0 bases, with 10 bases separating them. Germline CDR1 reads MGHRA; CDR2 reads YSYEKL. This CDR3 comprises 14 residues. The CDR3 DNA follows: TGCGCCAGCAGCCTCCGACCGAGCTCCTACGAGCAGTACTTC. This codes for CASSLRPSSYEQYF.

The chain joins TRBV5-5 to TRBJ1-1; 8 bases fit TRBD1. The CDR3 is made up of 17 amino acids. J was trimmed by 1 base and V by 4 bases; bases with no gene match: 12. Looked up from germline, CDR1 is SGHKS and CDR2 is YYEKEE (reference sequence). This CDR3 reads CASSISAAGTGNTEAFF. DNA for the CDR3: TGTGCCAGCAGCATCTCTGCCGCCGGGACAGGGAACACTGAAGCTTTCTTT.

V and J are TRBV19 and TRBJ2-6, with a tentative D call TRBD2 (6 bases). Between the trimmed V and J ends, which lost 5 bases and 0 bases, there was a span of 11 bases. The germline V gene encodes CDR1 LNHDA and CDR2 SQIVND (reference sequence). This CDR3 is 16 amino acids long. The CDR3 sequence is CASSGRDFSGANVLTF. The DNA of the CDR3 is TGTGCCAGTAGTGGCCGGGACTTCTCTGGGGCCAACGTCCTGACTTTC.

This clone was counted between two and nine times. The DNA for the CDR3 is TGCGCCACCGCTCCTTTCGGACTTGGCCAGCCCCAGCATTTT. Translating gives CATAPFGLGQPQHF. The V call is TRBV4-1, the J call TRBJ1-5; D is undetermined. This CDR3 has 14 residues. V lost 10 bases to trimming and J lost 7 bases, with 20 bases between them. Germline V gene data show CDR1 as MGHRA and CDR2 as YSYEKL.

The chain links TRBV18 to TRBJ2-7; tentative D call: TRBD1 (6 bases). The CDR3 loop spans 14 amino acids. Germline V gene data show CDR1 as KGHSH and CDR2 as LQKENI. The V end was cut by 2 bases, the J end by 1 base, with 9 bases between. The CDR3 region is CASSPRDKSYEQYF. CDR3 coding DNA: TGTGCCAGCTCACCAAGGGACAAATCCTACGAGCAGTACTTC.

This clone was counted a single time. CDR3 sequence reads: CASSFRGWGYGYTF. CDR3 sequence (DNA): TGTGCCAGCAGTTTCCGGGGGTGGGGATATGGCTACACCTTC. The chain combines TRBV28 with TRBJ1-2; a possible D gene is TRBD1 (5 bases). Trimming removed 3 bases from V and 5 bases from J, with 13 bases in between. The CDR3 is 14 amino acids. Germline V gene sequence: CDR1 MDHEN, CDR2 SYDVKM.